The 25 T cell receptor beta chains given below trace back to one sample, sequenced in a study of siplizumab effects on memory and regulatory T cells. Some clones are missing from TCRdb's copy, which holds only in-frame ones; the method was immunoSEQ multiplex PCR. This repertoire shows tens of thousands of clones, roughly 96% found once; its top ten account for around 0.031%. Sequencing was done on a sample of naive CD4+ T cells sorted from blood. The receptor set was obtained from a human donor in good health.

V gene TRBV7-3 combines with J gene TRBJ1-2; D is unclear. The CDR3 contains 13 residues. Trimming left V 5 bases short and J 4 bases short, with 11 bases between. The germline CDR1 and CDR2 sequences are SGHTA and FQGTGA. This chain's CDR3 is CASSLDGSYGYTF. In DNA, the CDR3 is TGTGCCAGCAGCCTAGACGGATCCTATGGCTACACCTTC.

This rearrangement joins TRBV7-9 to TRBJ1-4, with no clear D. This CDR3 has 12 amino acids. Trimming stripped 1 base from V and 7 bases from J, with 4 bases between. Germline V gene data show CDR1 as SEHNR and CDR2 as FQNEAQ (reference sequence). The CDR3 DNA is TGTGCCAGCAGCTTAGGGGGTGAAAAACTGTTTTTT. As protein: CASSLGGEKLFF.

This rearrangement joins TRBV6-1 to TRBJ1-1; 7 nucleotides match TRBD1. CDR1 is MNHNS, CDR2 SASEGT, per germline. Trimming removed 6 bases from V and 0 bases from J; junction bases left unmatched: 4. The CDR3 is 14 residues long. The CDR3 reads CASRTGHLNTEAFF. CDR3 in DNA: TGTGCCAGCAGGACAGGGCACTTGAACACTGAAGCTTTCTTT.

The gene calls are TRBV5-1 and TRBJ2-5; D ambiguous. V dropped 4 bases and J dropped 0 bases, with 7 bases sitting between them. Germline values: CDR1 SGHRS, CDR2 YFSETQ. The CDR3 consists of 13 residues. This chain's CDR3 is CASSPDNQETQYF. CDR3 in DNA: TGCGCCAGCAGCCCTGACAACCAAGAGACCCAGTACTTC.

The chain carries TRBV14 and TRBJ2-1; 11 bases match TRBD2. Germline V gene lookup returns CDR1 SGHDN and CDR2 FVKESK. Unmatched junction bases numbered 6, after V lost 3 bases and J lost 2 bases. This CDR3 has 17 residues. CDR3 sequence: CASSQDLLAGAYNEQFF. CDR3 nucleotides: TGTGCCAGCAGCCAGGACTTACTAGCGGGGGCCTACAATGAGCAGTTCTTC.

This rearrangement joins TRBV10-3 to TRBJ2-5; D unclear. Trimming shortened V by 6 bases and J by 1 base, and 9 bases separated the two germline ends. Per germline, CDR1 ENHRY and CDR2 SYGVKD. There are 13 residues in the CDR3. The CDR3: CAISSQIQETQYF. CDR3 DNA: TGTGCCATCAGCTCCCAGATCCAAGAGACCCAGTACTTC.

The V and J genes are TRBV5-1 and TRBJ2-2; D call uncertain. V was trimmed by 4 bases and J by 0 bases, leaving 13 bases between them. The CDR3 length is 16 residues. Germline V gene lookup returns CDR1 SGHRS and CDR2 YFSETQ. CDR3: CASSQKGWSNTGELFF. As DNA, the CDR3 is TGCGCCAGCAGCCAAAAAGGGTGGTCGAACACCGGGGAGCTGTTTTTT.

The chain couples TRBV7-3 to TRBJ1-2; D perhaps matches TRBD1 (5 bases). The CDR3 is 14 residues long. V was clipped by 5 bases and J by 2 bases, with 12 bases between them. Germline V gene data show CDR1 as SGHTA and CDR2 as FQGTGA. The CDR3 here is CASSLKAGNYGYTF. In DNA, the CDR3 is TGTGCCAGCAGCCTAAAGGCAGGGAACTATGGCTACACCTTC.

This clone was picked up one time. The chain has TRBV19 and TRBJ1-5; D gene ambiguous. Trimming took off 5 bases at V and 6 bases at J, with 11 bases between the two ends. CDR1 is LNHDA and CDR2 is SQIVND in the germline V gene (reference sequence). The CDR3 length is 13 residues. CDR3 in amino acids: CASSGRGTQPQHF. DNA for the CDR3: TGTGCCAGTAGTGGAAGAGGCACTCAGCCCCAGCATTTT.

The V call is TRBV21-1, the J call TRBJ2-1; the tabulated D call, TRBD1, remains unverified against the DNA. TRBV21-1 is designated a pseudogene. The CDR3 is 15 residues long. CDR3 coding DNA: TGTGCCAGCAGCCACTTGGGGCGACAGGACAATGAGCAGTTCTTC. Translated, it gives CASSHLGRQDNEQFF.

This chain uses TRBV7-9 with TRBJ1-5; a weak D match, TRBD1 (5 bases). The V gene lost 7 bases and the J gene lost 0 bases, with 10 bases spanning the gap. CDR1 and CDR2 from the germline V gene are SEHNR and FQNEAQ (reference sequence). This CDR3 has 14 residues. DNA for the CDR3: TGTGCCAGCACAGGAGGGACTAGCAATCAGCCCCAGCATTTT. The encoded protein is CASTGGTSNQPQHF.

This sequence joins TRBV4-1 and TRBJ1-3, with 12 bases identical to TRBD1. After removal of 1 base from V and 0 bases from J, the junction contained 1 base not matched to a gene. The CDR3 consists of 17 residues. Germline V gives CDR1 MGHRA, CDR2 YSYEKL. The CDR3 region has the DNA TGCGCCAGCAGCCAAGGGGACAGGGGGCGCTCTGGAAACACCATATATTTT. Its translation: CASSQGDRGRSGNTIYF.

This clone was counted a single time. CDR3 protein: CASRGLAGWPGELFF. The CDR3 DNA is TGTGCCAGCAGAGGCCTAGCGGGGTGGCCCGGGGAGCTGTTTTTT. The chain has TRBV6-5 and TRBJ2-2, with 9 positions matching TRBD2. J was trimmed by 6 bases and V by 6 bases; bases with no gene match: 8. The CDR3 totals 15 residues. From germline, CDR1 is MNHEY and CDR2 SVGAGI.

The rearrangement links TRBV5-8 to TRBJ2-7; 8 bases are shared with TRBD2. V shed 1 base, J shed 6 bases, and the junction held 9 bases outside the gene matches. This CDR3 contains 15 residues. CDR1 and CDR2 from the germline V gene are SGHTS and YDEGEE. Written as DNA, the CDR3 is TGTGCCAGCAGCTTGCGGACTAGCTACGAGGGCGAGCAGTACTTC. Protein product: CASSLRTSYEGEQYF.

The genes are TRBV7-9 and TRBJ1-5, with 7 bases aligning to TRBD1. Per the germline V gene, CDR1 is SEHNR and CDR2 is FQNEAQ (reference sequence). V lost 1 base to trimming and J lost 2 bases; unmatched junction nucleotides: 8. The CDR3 consists of 17 residues. In DNA, the CDR3 is TGTGCCAGCAGCTTAGAGACCGGACAGGCTCGCAATCAGCCCCAGCATTTT. It translates to CASSLETGQARNQPQHF.

The rearrangement uses TRBV5-1 and TRBJ2-5; possible D gene TRBD1, 6 bases. With 3 bases removed from V and 4 bases from J, the gap between germline ends came to 22 bases. CDR1 SGHRS and CDR2 YFSETQ come from the germline V gene. The CDR3 is 17 amino acids. The chain's CDR3 is CASSSNWLGAPRETQYF. Written as DNA, the CDR3 is TGCGCCAGCAGCTCCAACTGGCTGGGGGCCCCGAGAGAGACCCAGTACTTC.

The chain has TRBV11-2 and TRBJ2-3; 8 nucleotides align to TRBD2. This CDR3 contains 16 residues. J gave up 9 bases and V 5 bases, and 16 bases lay outside the gene matches. Germline values: CDR1 SGHAT, CDR2 FQNNGV. The CDR3 nucleotides read TGTGCCAGCAGCCCCAGCGGGGGCGCTGCACAGGGCACGCAGTATTTT. This encodes CASSPSGGAAQGTQYF.

The chain has TRBV2 and TRBJ2-2; tentative D call: TRBD1 (6 bases). Germline V lookup: CDR1 SNHLY, CDR2 FYNNEI. This CDR3 contains 15 residues. Between the trimmed V and J ends, which lost 5 bases and 3 bases, there was a span of 13 bases. CDR3 sequence reads: CASSFTGSHTGELFF. CDR3 DNA sequence: TGTGCCAGCAGTTTTACAGGGTCGCACACCGGGGAGCTGTTTTTT.

V gene TRBV9 combines with J gene TRBJ1-4; D is possibly TRBD1 (5 bases). The CDR3 has 15 amino acids. Trimming removed 0 bases from V and 8 bases from J, with 14 bases in between. Germline assignment: CDR1 SGDLS and CDR2 YYNGEE. The CDR3 DNA sequence: TGTGCCAGCAGCGTAGGAGGGGCTCAGTGGGAAAAACTGTTTTTT. Amino acids: CASSVGGAQWEKLFF.

J is TRBJ1-1 and V is TRBV11-3; D is possibly TRBD1 (6 bases). The germline CDR1 and CDR2 sequences are SGHNT and YENEEA. This CDR3 has 15 amino acids. V was cut by 0 bases and J by 2 bases, with 10 bases left in between. The CDR3 region has the DNA TGTGCCAGCAGCTTAGATGGACAGCTAAACACTGAAGCTTTCTTT. This sequence encodes CASSLDGQLNTEAFF.

The rearrangement uses TRBV27 and TRBJ2-5; 10 bases agree with TRBD1. Trimming at V came to 6 bases and at J to 1 base, leaving 5 bases not matched to a gene. This CDR3 is 15 amino acids long. Germline V gene lookup returns CDR1 MNHEY and CDR2 SMNVEV (reference sequence). The chain's CDR3 is CASRGQGVGQETQYF. In DNA form, the CDR3 reads TGTGCCAGCAGAGGACAGGGGGTGGGCCAAGAGACCCAGTACTTC.

This chain uses TRBV7-2 with TRBJ1-1; D remains ambiguous. The CDR3 has 16 residues. Looked up from germline, CDR1 is SGHTA and CDR2 is FQGNSA. V lost 2 bases and J 0 bases, leaving 13 bases between the germline ends. The CDR3: CASSLILGTMNTEAFF. CDR3 in DNA: TGTGCCAGCAGCTTAATTTTGGGCACAATGAACACTGAAGCTTTCTTT.

The chain uses TRBV5-1 and TRBJ2-1, with 8 bases that match TRBD2. J gave up 15 bases and V 4 bases, and 12 bases lay outside the gene matches. CDR3 size: 13 residues. Germline CDR1 SGHRS, CDR2 YFSETQ. The CDR3 region has the DNA TGCGCCAGCAGCGCCCCGGGACTAGATGTACCGTTCTTC. Translating it yields CASSAPGLDVPFF.

The V and J genes are TRBV28 and TRBJ1-2, with D possibly TRBD1 on 5 matching bases. The CDR3 runs 16 residues. In germline, CDR1 is MDHEN, CDR2 SYDVKM. V was trimmed by 5 bases and J by 2 bases, leaving 18 bases between them. CDR3 nucleotide sequence: TGTGCCAGCAGTCCCAACCGTGGCAGGGAGAACTATGGCTACACCTTC. It codes for CASSPNRGRENYGYTF.

The chain has TRBV6-1 and TRBJ1-3; TRBD1 matches 8 bases. Germline-derived CDR1 and CDR2 are MNHNS and SASEGT. V lost 1 base to trimming and J lost 4 bases; unmatched junction nucleotides: 6. The CDR3 length is 16 residues. The DNA for the CDR3 is TGTGCCAGCAGTGAAGACAGGGGGTTTCTCGGAAACACCATATATTTT. As protein: CASSEDRGFLGNTIYF.